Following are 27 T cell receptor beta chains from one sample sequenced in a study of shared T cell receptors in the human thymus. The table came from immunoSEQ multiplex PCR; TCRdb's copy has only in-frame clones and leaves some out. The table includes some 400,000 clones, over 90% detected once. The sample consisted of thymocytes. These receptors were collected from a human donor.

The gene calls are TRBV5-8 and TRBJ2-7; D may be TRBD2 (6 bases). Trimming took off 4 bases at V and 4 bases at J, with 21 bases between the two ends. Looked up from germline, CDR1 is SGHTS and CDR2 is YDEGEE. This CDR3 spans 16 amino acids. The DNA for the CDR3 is TGTGCCAGCAGCATCCTGGCGGGACGGTCATTTTACGAGCAGTACTTC. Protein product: CASSILAGRSFYEQYF.

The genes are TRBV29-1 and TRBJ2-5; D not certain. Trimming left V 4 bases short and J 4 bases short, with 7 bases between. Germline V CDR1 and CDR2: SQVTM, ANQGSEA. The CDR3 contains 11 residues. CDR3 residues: CSVAWGETQYF. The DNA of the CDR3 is TGCAGCGTTGCTTGGGGAGAGACCCAGTACTTC.

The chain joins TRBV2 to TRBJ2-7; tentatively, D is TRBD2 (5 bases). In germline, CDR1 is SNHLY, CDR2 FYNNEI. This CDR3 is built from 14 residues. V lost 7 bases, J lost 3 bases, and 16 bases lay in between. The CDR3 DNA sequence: TGTGCCAGCATCCACGGGGTGCGGTACTACGAGCAGTACTTC. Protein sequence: CASIHGVRYYEQYF.

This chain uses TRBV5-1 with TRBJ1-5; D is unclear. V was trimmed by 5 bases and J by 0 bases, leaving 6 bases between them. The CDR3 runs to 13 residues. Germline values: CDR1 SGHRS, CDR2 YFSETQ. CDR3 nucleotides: TGCGCCAGCAGGGACGATAGCAATCAGCCCCAGCATTTT. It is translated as CASRDDSNQPQHF.

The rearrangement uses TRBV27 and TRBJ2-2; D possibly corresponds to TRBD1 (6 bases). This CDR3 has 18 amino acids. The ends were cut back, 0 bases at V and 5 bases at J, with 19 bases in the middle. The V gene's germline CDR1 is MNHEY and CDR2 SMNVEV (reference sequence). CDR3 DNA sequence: TGTGCCAGCAGTTTATCTGTAGTGTACTTGCAGGGGACCGGGGAGCTGTTTTTT. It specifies CASSLSVVYLQGTGELFF.

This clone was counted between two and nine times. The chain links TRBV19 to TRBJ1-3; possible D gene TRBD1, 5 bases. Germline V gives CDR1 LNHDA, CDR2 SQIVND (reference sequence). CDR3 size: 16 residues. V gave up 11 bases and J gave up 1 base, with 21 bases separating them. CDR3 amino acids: CASFHGAVGSGNTIYF. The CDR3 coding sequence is TGTGCCTCCTTTCACGGGGCGGTTGGGTCTGGAAACACCATATATTTT.

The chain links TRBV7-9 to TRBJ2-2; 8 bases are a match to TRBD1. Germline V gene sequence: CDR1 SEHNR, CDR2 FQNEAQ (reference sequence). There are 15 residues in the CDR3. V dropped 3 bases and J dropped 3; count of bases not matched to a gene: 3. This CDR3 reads CASSLRTGHTGELFF. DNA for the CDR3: TGTGCCAGCAGCTTGAGGACAGGGCACACCGGGGAGCTGTTTTTT.

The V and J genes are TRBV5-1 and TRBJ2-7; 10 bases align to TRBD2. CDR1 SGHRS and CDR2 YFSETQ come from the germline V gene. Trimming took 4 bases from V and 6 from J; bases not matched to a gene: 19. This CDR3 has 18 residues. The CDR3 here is CASSRGILAGVLEGEQYF. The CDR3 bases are TGCGCCAGCAGCCGCGGTATCCTAGCGGGAGTTTTAGAGGGCGAGCAGTACTTC.

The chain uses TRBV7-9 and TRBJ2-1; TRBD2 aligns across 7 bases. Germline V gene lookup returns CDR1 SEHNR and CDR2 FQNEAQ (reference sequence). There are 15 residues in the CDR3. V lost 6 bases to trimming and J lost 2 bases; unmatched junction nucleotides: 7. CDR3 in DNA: TGTGCCAGCAGGCCCTCTAGCGGCCCCTACAATGAGCAGTTCTTC. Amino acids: CASRPSSGPYNEQFF.

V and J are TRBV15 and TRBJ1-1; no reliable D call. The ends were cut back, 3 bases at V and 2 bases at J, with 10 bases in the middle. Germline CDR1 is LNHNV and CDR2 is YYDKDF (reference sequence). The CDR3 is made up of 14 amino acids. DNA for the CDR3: TGTGCCACCAGCAGGGAAACGAGCAACACTGAAGCTTTCTTT. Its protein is CATSRETSNTEAFF.

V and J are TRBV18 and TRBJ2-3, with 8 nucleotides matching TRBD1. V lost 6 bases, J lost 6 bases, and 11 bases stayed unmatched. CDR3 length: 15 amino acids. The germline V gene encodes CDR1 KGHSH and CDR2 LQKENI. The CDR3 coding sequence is TGTGCCAGCTCCCCGACAGGGGTCCCTAGGGATACGCAGTATTTT. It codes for CASSPTGVPRDTQYF.

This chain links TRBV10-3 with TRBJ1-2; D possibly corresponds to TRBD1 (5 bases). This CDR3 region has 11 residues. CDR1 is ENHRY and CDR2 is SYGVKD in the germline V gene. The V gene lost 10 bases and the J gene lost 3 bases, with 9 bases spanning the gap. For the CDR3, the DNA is TGTGCCAGTCTGACAGACTATGGCTACACCTTC. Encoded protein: CASLTDYGYTF.

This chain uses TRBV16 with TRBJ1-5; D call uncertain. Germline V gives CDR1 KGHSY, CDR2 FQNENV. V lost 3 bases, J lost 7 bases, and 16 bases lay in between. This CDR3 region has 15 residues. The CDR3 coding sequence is TGTGCCAGCAGCCAGAAGATTCCGAGGAAGCAGCCCCAGCATTTT. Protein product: CASSQKIPRKQPQHF.

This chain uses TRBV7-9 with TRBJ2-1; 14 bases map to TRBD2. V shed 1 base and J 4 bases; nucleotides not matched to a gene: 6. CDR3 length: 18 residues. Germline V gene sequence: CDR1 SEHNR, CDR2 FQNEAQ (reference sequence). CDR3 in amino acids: CASSLVRLAGGLYNEQFF. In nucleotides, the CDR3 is TGTGCCAGCAGCTTAGTAAGACTAGCGGGAGGGCTGTACAATGAGCAGTTCTTC.

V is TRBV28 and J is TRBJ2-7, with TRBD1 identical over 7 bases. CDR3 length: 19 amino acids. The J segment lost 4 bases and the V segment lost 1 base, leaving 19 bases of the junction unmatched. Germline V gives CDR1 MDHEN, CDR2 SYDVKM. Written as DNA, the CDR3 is TGTGCCAGCAGTTTATTAAGGGGGTTAAGAGGACAGGTGTTTTACGAGCAGTACTTC. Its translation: CASSLLRGLRGQVFYEQYF. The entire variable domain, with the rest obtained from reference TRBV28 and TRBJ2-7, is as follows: DVKVTQSSRYLVKRTGEKVFLECVQDMDHENMFWYRQDPGLGLRLIYFSYDVKMKEKGDIPEGYSVSREKKERFSLILESASTNQTSMYLCASSLLRGLRGQVFYEQYFGPGTRLTVT.

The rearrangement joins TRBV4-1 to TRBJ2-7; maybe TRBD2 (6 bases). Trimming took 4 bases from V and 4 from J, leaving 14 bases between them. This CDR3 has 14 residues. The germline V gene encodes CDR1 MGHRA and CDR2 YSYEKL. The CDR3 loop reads CASSLQTRGYEQYF. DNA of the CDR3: TGCGCCAGCAGCCTTCAGACTAGAGGGTACGAGCAGTACTTC.

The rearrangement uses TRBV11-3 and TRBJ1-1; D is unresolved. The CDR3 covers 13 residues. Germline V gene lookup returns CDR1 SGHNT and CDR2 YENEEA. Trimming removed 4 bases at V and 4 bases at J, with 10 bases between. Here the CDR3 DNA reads TGTGCCAGCAGCTCCGGACGCAGCACTGAAGCTTTCTTT. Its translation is CASSSGRSTEAFF.

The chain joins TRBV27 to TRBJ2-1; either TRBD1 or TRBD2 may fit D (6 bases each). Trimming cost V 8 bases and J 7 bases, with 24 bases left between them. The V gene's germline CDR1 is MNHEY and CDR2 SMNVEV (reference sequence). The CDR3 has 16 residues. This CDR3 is CASSLRDPEGGNEQFF. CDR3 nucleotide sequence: TGTGCCAGCTCCCTCCGGGACCCAGAGGGGGGTAATGAGCAGTTCTTC.

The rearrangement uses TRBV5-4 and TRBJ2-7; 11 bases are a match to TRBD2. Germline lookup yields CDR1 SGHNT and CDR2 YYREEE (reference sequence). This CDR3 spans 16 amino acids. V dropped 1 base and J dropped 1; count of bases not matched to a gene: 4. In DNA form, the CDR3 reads TGTGCCAGCAGCTTGCTATCTAGCGGGAGGTCCTACGAGCAGTACTTC. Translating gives CASSLLSSGRSYEQYF. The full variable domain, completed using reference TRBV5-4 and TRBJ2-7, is ETGVTQSPTHLIKTRGQQVTLRCSSQSGHNTVSWYQQALGQGPQFIFQYYREEENGRGNFPPRFSGLQFPNYSSELNVNALELDDSALYLCASSLLSSGRSYEQYFGPGTRLTVT.

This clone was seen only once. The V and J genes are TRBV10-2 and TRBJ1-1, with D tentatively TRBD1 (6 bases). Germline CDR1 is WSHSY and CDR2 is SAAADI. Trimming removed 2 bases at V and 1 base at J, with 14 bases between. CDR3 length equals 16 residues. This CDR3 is CASSERGRGRNTEAFF. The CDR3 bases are TGCGCCAGCAGTGAGCGGGGGCGGGGAAGGAACACTGAAGCTTTCTTT.

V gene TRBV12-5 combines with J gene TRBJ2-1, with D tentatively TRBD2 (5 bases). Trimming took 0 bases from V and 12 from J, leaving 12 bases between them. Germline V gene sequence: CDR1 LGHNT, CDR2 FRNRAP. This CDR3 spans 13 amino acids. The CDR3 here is CASGLVHTRGQFF. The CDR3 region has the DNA TGTGCTAGTGGTTTGGTACATACTCGGGGGCAGTTCTTC.

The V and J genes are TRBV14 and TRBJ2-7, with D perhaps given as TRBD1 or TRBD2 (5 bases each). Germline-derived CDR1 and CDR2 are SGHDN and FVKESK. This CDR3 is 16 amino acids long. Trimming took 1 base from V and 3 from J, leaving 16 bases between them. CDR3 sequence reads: CASSQVPGPARYEQYF. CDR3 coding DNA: TGTGCCAGCAGCCAAGTTCCGGGACCCGCACGCTACGAGCAGTACTTC.

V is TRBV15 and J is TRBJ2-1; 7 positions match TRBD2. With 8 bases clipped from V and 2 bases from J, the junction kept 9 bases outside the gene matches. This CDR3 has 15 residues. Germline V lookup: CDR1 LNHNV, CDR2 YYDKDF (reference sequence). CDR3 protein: CATSLGGSTYNEQFF. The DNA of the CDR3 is TGTGCCACCTCACTTGGCGGGAGCACCTACAATGAGCAGTTCTTC. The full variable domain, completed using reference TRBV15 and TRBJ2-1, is DAMVIQNPRYQVTQFGKPVTLSCSQTLNHNVMYWYQQKSSQAPKLLFHYYDKDFNNEADTPDNFQSRRPNTSFCFLDIRSPGLGDTAMYLCATSLGGSTYNEQFFGPGTRLTVL.

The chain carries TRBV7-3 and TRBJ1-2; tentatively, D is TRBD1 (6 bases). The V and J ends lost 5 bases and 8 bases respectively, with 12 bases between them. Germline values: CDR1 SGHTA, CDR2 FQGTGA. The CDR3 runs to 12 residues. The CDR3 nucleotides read TGTGCCAGCAGCCCCGGGCAGGGGGGCTACACCTTC. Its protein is CASSPGQGGYTF.

The CDR3 spells CASTRQGSSYNEQFF. Written as DNA, the CDR3 is TGTGCCAGCACGCGACAGGGGAGCTCCTACAATGAGCAGTTCTTC. The V call is TRBV27, the J call TRBJ2-1; 8 bases agree with TRBD1. V lost 7 bases and J lost 0; bases outside the gene matches: 5. The CDR3 loop spans 15 amino acids. In germline, CDR1 is MNHEY, CDR2 SMNVEV (reference sequence).

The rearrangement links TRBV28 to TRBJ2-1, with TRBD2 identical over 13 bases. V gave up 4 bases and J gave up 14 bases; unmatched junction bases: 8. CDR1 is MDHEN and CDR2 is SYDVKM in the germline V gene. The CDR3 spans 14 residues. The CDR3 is CASSSPGLAGLEFF. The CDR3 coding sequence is TGTGCCAGCAGTTCCCCGGGACTAGCGGGATTGGAGTTCTTC. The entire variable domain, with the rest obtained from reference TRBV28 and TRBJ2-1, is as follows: DVKVTQSSRYLVKRTGEKVFLECVQDMDHENMFWYRQDPGLGLRLIYFSYDVKMKEKGDIPEGYSVSREKKERFSLILESASTNQTSMYLCASSSPGLAGLEFFGPGTRLTVL.

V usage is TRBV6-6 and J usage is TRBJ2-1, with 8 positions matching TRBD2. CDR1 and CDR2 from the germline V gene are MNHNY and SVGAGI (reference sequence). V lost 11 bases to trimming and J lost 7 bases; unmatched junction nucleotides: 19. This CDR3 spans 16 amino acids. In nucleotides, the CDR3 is TGTGCCCAGCAGGTAGTAGCGGGAATATTCTTTAATGAGCAGTTCTTC. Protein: CAQQVVAGIFFNEQFF.